A single sample gave rise to the 9 T cell receptor beta chains below, sequenced in a study of blood T cell repertoires in COVID-19. This table comes from immunoSEQ multiplex PCR, and its TCRdb copy is limited to in-frame clones, with some not included. This sample has 300,000 to 350,000 clones, with roughly 87% found just once. The sequenced material came from peripheral blood. These TCRs come from a young man with COVID-19, enrolled during active disease.

Only one count was recorded for this clone. This rearrangement joins TRBV7-7 to TRBJ2-2; D is uncertain. The CDR3 spans 13 residues. Germline CDR1 reads SSHAT; CDR2 reads FNYEAQ (reference sequence). V gave up 5 bases and J gave up 6 bases, with 10 bases separating them. The CDR3 region has the DNA TGTGCCAGCAGCCCACGTGTAGCCGGGGAGCTGTTTTTT. Encoded protein: CASSPRVAGELFF.

The rearrangement joins TRBV6-5 to TRBJ2-7, with D tentatively TRBD2 (5 bases). CDR3 length equals 16 residues. Trimming took 2 bases from V and 7 from J, leaving 21 bases between them. The germline CDR1 and CDR2 sequences are MNHEY and SVGAGI. As DNA, the CDR3 is TGTGCCAGCAGTTACACCTTGGCCGGGAAAGGTGGGGAGCAGTACTTC. Translated: CASSYTLAGKGGEQYF.

J is TRBJ2-2 and V is TRBV11-1; 7 nucleotides line up with TRBD2. Losses at the gene ends were 2 bases for V and 6 bases for J; bases not matched to a gene: 3. From germline, CDR1 is SGHAT and CDR2 FQDESV (reference sequence). CDR3 length: 14 amino acids. In DNA, the CDR3 is TGTGCCAGCAGCTTATGGGAGGGGTCCGGGGAGCTGTTTTTT. It yields the protein CASSLWEGSGELFF.

About this clone: The sample contains more than one DNA sequence encoding this CDR3. The chain combines TRBV6-5 with TRBJ2-5; 8 bases are shared with TRBD1. Germline CDR1 is MNHEY and CDR2 is SVGAGI. The J segment lost 2 bases and the V segment lost 6 bases, leaving 8 bases of the junction unmatched. The CDR3 extends over 15 amino acids. As DNA, the CDR3 is TGTGCCAGCAGAAGGACAGGGACTCTTCAAGAGACCCAGTACTTC. It encodes CASRRTGTLQETQYF.

The chain employs TRBV7-3 and TRBJ2-3; 9 positions agree with TRBD1. This CDR3 has 15 residues. CDR1 is SGHTA and CDR2 is FQGTGA in the germline V gene. J gave up 5 bases and V 6 bases, and 9 bases lay outside the gene matches. The CDR3 coding sequence is TGTGCCAGCAGTTACGCCGGGACAGGGCGAGATACGCAGTATTTT. Translating it yields CASSYAGTGRDTQYF.

The chain has TRBV7-3 and TRBJ2-1, with D uncertain. CDR1 is SGHTA, CDR2 FQGTGA, per germline. Trimming took 0 bases from V and 1 from J, leaving 7 bases between them. The CDR3 sequence is 15 residues long. The CDR3 DNA sequence: TGTGCCAGCAGCTTAACCCTAGGTTCCTACAATGAGCAGTTCTTC. Translating gives CASSLTLGSYNEQFF.

Concerning this clone itself: At one end, the junction sequence differs from germline, possibly due to a read error. This CDR3 is also generated by other DNA sequences in the sample. The chain recombines TRBV27 with TRBJ2-7; 10 nucleotides agree with TRBD2. Germline loops: CDR1 MNHEY, CDR2 SMNVEV (reference sequence). This CDR3 has 16 residues. Here the CDR3 DNA reads TGTGCTAGCAGACCACTTAGCGGGAGGACTGCCTACGAGCAGTACTTC. Amino acid sequence: CASRPLSGRTAYEQYF.

A remark on this clone: Compared with germline, one end of the junction differs, possibly owing to a read error. This chain links TRBV5-4 with TRBJ2-1; a weak D match, TRBD2 (6 bases). The CDR3 is made up of 13 amino acids. The germline V gene has CDR1 SGHNT and CDR2 YYREEE (reference sequence). CDR3 coding DNA: TGTGCCAGCAGCGGAAGACTAGATTCCCCCACGATCTTC. This translates into CASSGRLDSPTIF.

CDR3 amino acids: CASSYWGGRGPETQYF. The CDR3 region has the DNA TGTGCCAGCAGTTACTGGGGGGGCAGGGGGCCAGAGACCCAGTACTTC. This chain uses TRBV6-2 or TRBV6-3 with TRBJ2-5, with a tentative D call TRBD1 (8 bases). Looked up from germline, CDR1 is MNHEY and CDR2 is SVGEGT. Trimming pared 1 base from V and 4 bases from J, leaving 16 bases between. The length of the CDR3 is 16 residues.